A selection of T cell receptor beta chains follows, all from one sample in a study of regulatory T cells. TCRdb's copy holds only in-frame clones and misses some; the assay was immunoSEQ multiplex PCR. The sample contains 20,000 to 25,000 clones, 80% to 95% of which appear only once. Sequenced input: CD8+ T cells sorted from blood. Every receptor here comes from a child aged 2-15 years with CD3G deficiency. Both conserved end residues are part of each CDR3. The D gene is left open where the match is weak. Expanded clones are given a class, and other clones once, few, many or no size at all.

CDR3 length,D gene,J gene,V gene,clone size,CDR3 protein,CDR3 DNA
16,NA,TRBJ2-1,TRBV28,NA,CASSDLALLRGDEQFF,TGTGCCAGCAGCGACCTTGCCCTACTCAGAGGAGATGAGCAGTTCTTC
14,NA,TRBJ2-1,TRBV27,once,CASSLEGPHNEQFF,TGTGCCAGCAGTTTAGAGGGACCCCACAATGAGCAGTTCTTC
12,TRBD1,TRBJ2-2,TRBV19,once,CATKGAAGELFF,TGTGCCACAAAGGGGGCGGCCGGGGAGCTGTTTTTT
14,TRBD1,TRBJ2-7,TRBV7-8,NA,CASSSNRGTYEQYF,TGTGCCAGCAGCTCCAACAGGGGAACCTACGAGCAGTACTTC
13,NA,TRBJ2-1,TRBV19,NA,CASSIVASREQFF,TGTGCCAGTAGTATTGTTGCTAGCCGTGAGCAGTTCTTC
14,TRBD1,TRBJ1-2,TRBV28,once,CASSSVDRTVGYTF,TGTGCCAGCAGTTCCGTGGACAGGACCGTAGGCTACACCTTC
18,TRBD1,TRBJ2-7,TRBV5-1,NA,CASSFAGTGPDGSYEQYF,TGCGCCAGCAGCTTTGCCGGGACAGGGCCCGATGGGTCCTACGAGCAGTACTTC
12,NA,TRBJ1-1,TRBV28,NA,CASSFGYTEAFF,TGTGCCAGCAGTTTCGGGTACACTGAAGCTTTCTTT
15,NA,TRBJ2-3,TRBV13,NA,CASSARGSRGDTQYF,TGTGCCAGCAGCGCGCGGGGTTCCCGGGGGGATACGCAGTATTTT
15,TRBD1,TRBJ2-7,TRBV28,NA,CASSFIGQGLGEQYF,TGTGCCAGCAGTTTCATCGGACAGGGACTGGGTGAGCAGTACTTC
14,NA,TRBJ2-7,TRBV28,NA,CASSPVRRVREQYF,TGTGCCAGCAGCCCCGTCCGGCGGGTGAGAGAGCAGTACTTC
13,TRBD1,TRBJ2-7,TRBV28,NA,CASGRQGSYEQYF,TGTGCCAGCGGCCGACAGGGGTCCTACGAGCAGTACTTC
16,TRBD1,TRBJ2-3,TRBV7-9,once,CASSYTGDQITDTQYF,TGTGCCAGCAGTTACACAGGGGACCAGATAACAGATACGCAGTATTTT
13,NA,TRBJ2-7,TRBV6-1,once,CASSAGPPDEQYF,TGTGCCAGCAGCGCAGGGCCCCCCGACGAGCAGTACTTC
14,NA,TRBJ1-1,TRBV6-1,NA,CASRNVGGGTEAFF,TGTGCCAGCAGAAATGTTGGGGGAGGAACTGAAGCTTTCTTT
12,TRBD1,TRBJ2-7,TRBV10-3,NA,CATGQGGYEQYF,TGTGCCACGGGACAGGGGGGCTACGAGCAGTACTTC
13,NA,TRBJ2-7,TRBV7-8,NA,CASSLASAYEQYF,TGTGCCAGCTCTCTAGCGAGTGCCTACGAGCAGTACTTC
13,NA,TRBJ2-4,TRBV7-8,NA,CASSPERENIQYF,TGTGCCAGCAGCCCGGAGCGGGAAAACATTCAGTACTTC
15,NA,TRBJ2-3,TRBV10-3,NA,CAIRPGGGRTDTQYF,TGTGCCATCAGGCCTGGGGGCGGGCGCACAGATACGCAGTATTTT
14,TRBD2,TRBJ2-7,TRBV28,NA,CASTPLGGSYEQYF,TGTGCCAGCACCCCCCTCGGGGGGTCCTACGAGCAGTACTTC